The entry below gives a single T cell receptor (beta chain) sequence along with its context. Libraries were prepared by immunoSEQ multiplex PCR; TCRdb keeps only in-frame clonotypes and omits some of them. The data contain approximately 180,000 clones, more than 80% of them seen just once; the ten biggest clones take up approximately 0.48%. This sample was taken from a study of blood T cell repertoires in COVID-19. Trimming removed 3 bases from V and 2 bases from J, with 7 bases in between. The germline gives CDR1 GTSNPN, CDR2 SVGIG (reference sequence). The CDR3 has 12 amino acids. Sequencing used peripheral blood. This sequence was found in a man in his forties or fifties with acute or convalescent COVID-19. This chain uses TRBV30 with TRBJ1-2; D is unclear. The CDR3 spells CAWRLTNYGYTF. CDR3 DNA sequence: TGTGCCTGGAGGTTAACAAACTATGGCTACACCTTC.